Listed below are T cell receptor beta chains from one sample, sequenced in a study of cytomegalovirus exposure and HLA in healthy donors. The table came from immunoSEQ multiplex PCR; TCRdb's copy has only in-frame clones and leaves some out. The sample lists about 89,000 clones; roughly 80% were seen once. The sample taken for sequencing was PBMCs. The receptors were gathered from a man aged 25-45 years in good health and CMV-seronegative. Both conserved end residues are part of each CDR3. A D gene is named only where the DNA matches it firmly. Clone size is given for some rows only: seen once, a few or many times, or a class if the clone is expanded.

v_gene: TRBV6-1; d_gene: TRBD1; abundance: .; len: 20; j_gene: TRBJ1-5; CDR3aa: CASSDTKRSGTGLSNQPQHF; CDR3nt: TGTGCCAGCAGTGATACCAAGAGGTCGGGGACAGGACTTAGCAATCAGCCCCAGCATTTT
v_gene: TRBV28; d_gene: .; abundance: .; len: 16; j_gene: TRBJ2-2; CDR3aa: CASSLFLALNTGELFF; CDR3nt: TGTGCCAGCAGTTTATTTCTTGCGCTGAACACCGGGGAGCTGTTTTTT
v_gene: TRBV6-5; d_gene: TRBD1; abundance: .; len: 15; j_gene: TRBJ2-7; CDR3aa: CASSLGQGAFYEQYF; CDR3nt: TGTGCCAGCAGCCTAGGACAGGGAGCCTTCTACGAGCAGTACTTC
v_gene: TRBV28; d_gene: TRBD1; abundance: .; len: 16; j_gene: TRBJ1-6; CDR3aa: CASSPGQGIGNSPLHF; CDR3nt: TGTGCCAGCAGTCCGGGACAGGGGATCGGTAATTCACCCCTCCACTTT
v_gene: TRBV27; d_gene: .; abundance: once; len: 13; j_gene: TRBJ2-5; CDR3aa: CASSPPGQETQYF; CDR3nt: TGTGCCAGCAGTCCTCCAGGGCAAGAGACCCAGTACTTC
v_gene: TRBV28; d_gene: .; abundance: .; len: 18; j_gene: TRBJ1-4; CDR3aa: CASSPGRRASATNEKLFF; CDR3nt: TGTGCCAGCAGTCCGGGACGGAGGGCCTCTGCAACTAATGAAAAACTGTTTTTT
v_gene: TRBV11-2; d_gene: .; abundance: few; len: 13; j_gene: TRBJ2-5; CDR3aa: CASSSGGWETQYF; CDR3nt: TGTGCCAGCAGCTCTGGAGGGTGGGAGACCCAGTACTTC
v_gene: TRBV5-1; d_gene: .; abundance: few; len: 12; j_gene: TRBJ1-2; CDR3aa: CASSLDNYGYTF; CDR3nt: TGCGCCAGCAGCTTGGACAATTATGGCTACACCTTC
v_gene: TRBV4-1; d_gene: .; abundance: few; len: 16; j_gene: TRBJ1-1; CDR3aa: CASSGSGGSWNTEAFF; CDR3nt: TGCGCCAGCAGCGGTAGTGGGGGGTCGTGGAACACTGAAGCTTTCTTT
v_gene: TRBV27; d_gene: .; abundance: .; len: 13; j_gene: TRBJ2-2; CDR3aa: CASSKNYYGELFF; CDR3nt: TGTGCCAGCAGTAAAAACTACTACGGGGAGCTGTTTTTT
v_gene: TRBV5-1; d_gene: TRBD1; abundance: .; len: 14; j_gene: TRBJ2-5; CDR3aa: CASSAKHRGETQYF; CDR3nt: TGCGCCAGCAGCGCTAAACACAGGGGGGAGACCCAGTACTTC
v_gene: TRBV4-3; d_gene: TRBD1; abundance: .; len: 18; j_gene: TRBJ2-2; CDR3aa: CASSQDLGTDLNTGELFF; CDR3nt: TGCGCCAGCAGCCAAGATTTAGGGACAGACTTAAACACCGGGGAGCTGTTTTTT
v_gene: TRBV11-2; d_gene: TRBD2; abundance: .; len: 16; j_gene: TRBJ2-1; CDR3aa: CASSLVLAGEYNEQFF; CDR3nt: TGTGCCAGCAGCTTAGTACTAGCGGGGGAATACAATGAGCAGTTCTTC
v_gene: TRBV7-9; d_gene: .; abundance: .; len: 14; j_gene: TRBJ1-4; CDR3aa: CASSLSATNEKLFF; CDR3nt: TGTGCCAGCAGCTTATCAGCAACTAATGAAAAACTGTTTTTT
v_gene: TRBV5-6; d_gene: TRBD2; abundance: .; len: 16; j_gene: TRBJ2-5; CDR3aa: CASSPTTSGLKETQYF; CDR3nt: TGTGCCAGCAGCCCGACGACTAGCGGGTTAAAAGAGACCCAGTACTTC
v_gene: TRBV7-2; d_gene: .; abundance: .; len: 13; j_gene: TRBJ1-2; CDR3aa: CAIQLDNNYGYTF; CDR3nt: TGTGCCATCCAACTGGACAATAACTATGGCTACACCTTC
v_gene: TRBV10-3; d_gene: TRBD1; abundance: .; len: 16; j_gene: TRBJ1-2; CDR3aa: CAISESNRRGDGGYTF; CDR3nt: TGTGCCATCAGTGAGTCGAACCGCAGGGGGGACGGTGGCTACACCTTC
v_gene: TRBV19; d_gene: .; abundance: .; len: 14; j_gene: TRBJ1-1; CDR3aa: CASHRGNLNTEAFF; CDR3nt: TGTGCCAGCCACCGCGGGAATTTGAACACTGAAGCTTTCTTT
v_gene: TRBV9; d_gene: TRBD1; abundance: .; len: 14; j_gene: TRBJ1-1; CDR3aa: CASSGTGANTEAFF; CDR3nt: TGTGCCAGCAGCGGGACAGGGGCTAACACTGAAGCTTTCTTT
v_gene: TRBV5-4; d_gene: .; abundance: .; len: 12; j_gene: TRBJ2-7; CDR3aa: CASSLQSYEQYF; CDR3nt: TGTGCCAGCAGCCTTCAGTCGTACGAGCAGTACTTC
v_gene: TRBV6-6; d_gene: .; abundance: .; len: 15; j_gene: TRBJ2-1; CDR3aa: CASSYETGRNNEQFF; CDR3nt: TGTGCCAGCAGTTATGAGACAGGTCGTAACAATGAGCAGTTCTTC
v_gene: TRBV5-5; d_gene: .; abundance: .; len: 14; j_gene: TRBJ2-5; CDR3aa: CASSPRWGAETQYF; CDR3nt: TGTGCCAGCAGCCCCCGGTGGGGCGCAGAGACCCAGTACTTC
v_gene: TRBV7-8; d_gene: .; abundance: .; len: 11; j_gene: TRBJ2-7; CDR3aa: CASSLGGEKYF; CDR3nt: TGTGCCAGCAGCTTAGGTGGAGAAAAGTACTTC
v_gene: TRBV5-6; d_gene: TRBD1; abundance: once; len: 14; j_gene: TRBJ1-3; CDR3aa: CASSFRDRGNTIYF; CDR3nt: TGTGCCAGCAGCTTCCGGGACAGGGGAAACACCATATATTTT
v_gene: TRBV19; d_gene: TRBD1; abundance: .; len: 15; j_gene: TRBJ1-2; CDR3aa: CASRRGQGARNGYTF; CDR3nt: TGTGCCAGTAGACGCGGACAGGGGGCGAGAAATGGCTACACCTTC
v_gene: TRBV6-6; d_gene: TRBD1; abundance: .; len: 13; j_gene: TRBJ1-2; CDR3aa: CASSPGTVYGYTF; CDR3nt: TGTGCCAGCAGCCCCGGGACAGTATATGGCTACACCTTC
v_gene: TRBV7-6; d_gene: .; abundance: .; len: 15; j_gene: TRBJ2-3; CDR3aa: CASSLSGLHTDTQYF; CDR3nt: TGTGCCAGCAGCCTATCGGGACTGCACACAGATACGCAGTATTTT